A selection of T cell receptor beta chains follows, all from one sample in a study of blood T cell repertoires in COVID-19. Assay used: immunoSEQ multiplex PCR; TCRdb lists only in-frame clones, some missing. The sample consists of about 73,000 clones, 83% of them appearing once. The sequencing input was peripheral blood. The receptor source for this set is a woman between 55 and 75 years old with acute or convalescent COVID-19. The CDR3 runs from the conserved cysteine through the conserved F or W. Each record gives: V gene, D gene, clone size, J gene, CDR3 DNA, CDR3 protein. D genes are given only for firm matches. Expanded clones get a size class; other rows say once, few or many, or leave the size out.

v_gene: TRBV3-1/TRBV3-2; d_gene: TRBD2; abundance: NA; j_gene: TRBJ2-3; CDR3nt: TGTGCCAGCAGCCAAGTTCGGGGGGGCCCTGGTGGTACAGATACGCAGTATTTT; CDR3aa: CASSQVRGGPGGTDTQYF
v_gene: TRBV21-1; d_gene: NA; abundance: NA; j_gene: TRBJ2-5; CDR3nt: TGTGCCAGCAGCAACGTCGACAGGGACCAAGAGACCCAGTACTTC; CDR3aa: CASSNVDRDQETQYF
v_gene: TRBV28; d_gene: TRBD1; abundance: NA; j_gene: TRBJ1-1; CDR3nt: TGTGCCAGCAACAGGAGTTCCGGGACAGCGAACACTGAAGCTTTCTTT; CDR3aa: CASNRSSGTANTEAFF
v_gene: TRBV7-9; d_gene: NA; abundance: few; j_gene: TRBJ1-1; CDR3nt: TGTGCCAGCAGCTTAACAGGGCCCACTGAAGCTTTCTTT; CDR3aa: CASSLTGPTEAFF
v_gene: TRBV3-1/TRBV3-2; d_gene: NA; abundance: NA; j_gene: TRBJ2-3; CDR3nt: TGTGCCAGCAGCCAAGTCCGGTGGGTAGCGGCCCTCGCAGATACGCAGTATTTT; CDR3aa: CASSQVRWVAALADTQYF
v_gene: TRBV7-9; d_gene: NA; abundance: NA; j_gene: TRBJ1-2; CDR3nt: TGTGCCAGCAGCTTATCAGAGACAGATAACTATGGCTACACCTTC; CDR3aa: CASSLSETDNYGYTF
v_gene: TRBV18; d_gene: TRBD1; abundance: NA; j_gene: TRBJ2-3; CDR3nt: TGTGCCAGCTCACCACGCGTACAGGGGGCTGCAGATACGCAGTATTTT; CDR3aa: CASSPRVQGAADTQYF
v_gene: TRBV7-9; d_gene: NA; abundance: NA; j_gene: TRBJ1-1; CDR3nt: TGTGCCCTTGGACAGTCCGTCACTGAAGCTTTCTTT; CDR3aa: CALGQSVTEAFF
v_gene: TRBV5-1; d_gene: NA; abundance: few; j_gene: TRBJ1-1; CDR3nt: TGCGCCAGCAGCTTGGCTAGTCTGAACACTGAAGCTTTCTTT; CDR3aa: CASSLASLNTEAFF
v_gene: TRBV6-2/TRBV6-3; d_gene: NA; abundance: NA; j_gene: TRBJ2-5; CDR3nt: TGTGCCAGCAGTTACGCCCTGACTAGTTTAACCCAGTACTTC; CDR3aa: CASSYALTSLTQYF
v_gene: TRBV27; d_gene: NA; abundance: NA; j_gene: TRBJ2-7; CDR3nt: TGTGCCAGCAGTTTCGGGGAAGTCTACGAGCAGTACTTC; CDR3aa: CASSFGEVYEQYF
v_gene: TRBV27; d_gene: NA; abundance: NA; j_gene: TRBJ1-1; CDR3nt: TGTGCCAGCAGTTCGGACAGAGGCACTGAAGCTTTCTTT; CDR3aa: CASSSDRGTEAFF
v_gene: TRBV7-6; d_gene: TRBD1; abundance: NA; j_gene: TRBJ2-7; CDR3nt: TGTGCCAGCAGCATAATGACAGGGAGCTCCTACGAGCAGTACTTC; CDR3aa: CASSIMTGSSYEQYF
v_gene: TRBV7-7; d_gene: TRBD2; abundance: NA; j_gene: TRBJ2-2; CDR3nt: TGTGCCAGCAGCCGGGGACTAGCGGGGGGTACCGGGGAGCTGTTTTTT; CDR3aa: CASSRGLAGGTGELFF
v_gene: TRBV9; d_gene: TRBD1; abundance: NA; j_gene: TRBJ1-3; CDR3nt: TGTGCCAGCAGCGCTTGGGACAGGGGATCTGGAAACACCATATATTTT; CDR3aa: CASSAWDRGSGNTIYF